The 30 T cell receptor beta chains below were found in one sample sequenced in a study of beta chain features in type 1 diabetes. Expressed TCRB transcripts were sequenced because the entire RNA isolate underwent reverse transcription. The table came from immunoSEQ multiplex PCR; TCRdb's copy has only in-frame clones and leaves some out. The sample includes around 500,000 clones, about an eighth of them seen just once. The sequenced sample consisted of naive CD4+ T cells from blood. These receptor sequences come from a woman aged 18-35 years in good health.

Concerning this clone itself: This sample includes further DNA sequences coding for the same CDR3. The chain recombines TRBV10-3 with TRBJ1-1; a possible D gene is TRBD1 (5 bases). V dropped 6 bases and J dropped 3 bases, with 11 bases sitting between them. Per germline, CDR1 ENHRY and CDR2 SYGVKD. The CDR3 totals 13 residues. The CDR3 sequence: CAIRPTGDTEAFF. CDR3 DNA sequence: TGTGCCATCAGACCAACAGGTGACACTGAAGCTTTCTTT.

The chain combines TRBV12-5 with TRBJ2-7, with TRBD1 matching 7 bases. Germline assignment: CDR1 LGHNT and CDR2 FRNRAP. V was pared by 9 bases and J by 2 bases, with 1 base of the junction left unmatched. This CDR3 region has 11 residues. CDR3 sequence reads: CASGTAYEQYF. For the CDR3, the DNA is TGTGCTAGCGGGACAGCCTACGAGCAGTACTTC.

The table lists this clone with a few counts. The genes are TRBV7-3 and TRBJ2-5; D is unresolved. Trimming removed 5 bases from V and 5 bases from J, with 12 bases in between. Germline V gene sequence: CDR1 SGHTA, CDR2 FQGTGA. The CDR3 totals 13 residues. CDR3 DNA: TGTGCCAGCAGCCCGACCCTGCTGGAGACCCAGTACTTC. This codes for CASSPTLLETQYF.

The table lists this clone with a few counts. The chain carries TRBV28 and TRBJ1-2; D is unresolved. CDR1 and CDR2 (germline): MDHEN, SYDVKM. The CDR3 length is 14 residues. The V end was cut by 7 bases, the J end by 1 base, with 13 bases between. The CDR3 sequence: CASTPGGSNYGYTF. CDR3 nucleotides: TGTGCCAGCACCCCCGGAGGGAGTAACTATGGCTACACCTTC.

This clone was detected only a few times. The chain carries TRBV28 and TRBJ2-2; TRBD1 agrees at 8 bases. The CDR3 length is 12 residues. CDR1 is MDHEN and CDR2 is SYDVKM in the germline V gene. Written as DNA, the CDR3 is TGTGCTGGACAGGGAAGCACCGGGGAGCTGTTTTTT. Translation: CAGQGSTGELFF.

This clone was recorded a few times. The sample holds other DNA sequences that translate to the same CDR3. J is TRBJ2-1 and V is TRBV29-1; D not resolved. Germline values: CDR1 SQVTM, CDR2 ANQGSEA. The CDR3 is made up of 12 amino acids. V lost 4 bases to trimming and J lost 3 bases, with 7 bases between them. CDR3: CSVAADYNEQFF. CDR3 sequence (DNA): TGCAGCGTTGCTGCGGACTACAATGAGCAGTTCTTC.

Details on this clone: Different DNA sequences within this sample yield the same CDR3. CDR3 in amino acids: CASSLVGGAPGETQYF. The CDR3 DNA sequence: TGTGCCAGCAGCTTGGTAGGGGGCGCTCCCGGAGAGACCCAGTACTTC. The rearrangement joins TRBV5-4 to TRBJ2-5; 7 nucleotides match TRBD1. V lost 0 bases and J lost 4; bases outside the gene matches: 9. This CDR3 is built from 16 residues. CDR1 and CDR2 from the germline V gene are SGHNT and YYREEE (reference sequence).

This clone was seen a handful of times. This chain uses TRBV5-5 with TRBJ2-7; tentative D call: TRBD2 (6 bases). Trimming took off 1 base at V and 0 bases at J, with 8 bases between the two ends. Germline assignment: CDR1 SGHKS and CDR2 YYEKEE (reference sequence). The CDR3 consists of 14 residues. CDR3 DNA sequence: TGTGCCAGCAGCTTGACCGGGAGCTCCTACGAGCAGTACGTC. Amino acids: CASSLTGSSYEQYV.

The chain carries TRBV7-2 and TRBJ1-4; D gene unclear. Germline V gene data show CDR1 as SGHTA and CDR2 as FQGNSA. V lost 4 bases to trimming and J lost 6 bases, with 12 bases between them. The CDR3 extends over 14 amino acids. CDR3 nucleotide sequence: TGTGCCAGCAGCTCAGACCGTGGGGATGAAAAACTGTTTTTT. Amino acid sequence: CASSSDRGDEKLFF.

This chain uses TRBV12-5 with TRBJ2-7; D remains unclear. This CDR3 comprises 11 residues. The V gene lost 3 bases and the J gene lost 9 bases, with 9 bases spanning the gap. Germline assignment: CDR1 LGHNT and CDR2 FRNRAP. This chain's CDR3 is CASGFGWGQYF. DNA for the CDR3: TGTGCTAGTGGTTTTGGGTGGGGGCAGTACTTC.

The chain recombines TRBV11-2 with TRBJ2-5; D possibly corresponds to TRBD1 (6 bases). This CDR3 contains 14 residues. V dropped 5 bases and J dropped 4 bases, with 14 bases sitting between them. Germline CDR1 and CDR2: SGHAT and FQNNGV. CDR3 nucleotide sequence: TGTGCCAGCAGCCCTGTAAGGGGGAGAGAGACCCAGTACTTC. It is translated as CASSPVRGRETQYF.

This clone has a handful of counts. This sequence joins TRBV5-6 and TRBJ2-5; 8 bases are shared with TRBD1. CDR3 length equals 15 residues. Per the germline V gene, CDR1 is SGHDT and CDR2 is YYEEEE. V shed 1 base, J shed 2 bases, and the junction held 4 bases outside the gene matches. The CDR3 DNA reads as TGTGCCAGCAGCTTGTTGGACAGGGCACAAGAGACCCAGTACTTC. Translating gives CASSLLDRAQETQYF.

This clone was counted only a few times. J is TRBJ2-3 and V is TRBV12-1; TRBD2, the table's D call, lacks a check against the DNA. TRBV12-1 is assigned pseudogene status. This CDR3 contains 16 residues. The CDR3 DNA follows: TGTGCCAGCAGCTCATCTAGCGGGAGTATTACGGATACGCAGTATTTT. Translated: CASSSSSGSITDTQYF.

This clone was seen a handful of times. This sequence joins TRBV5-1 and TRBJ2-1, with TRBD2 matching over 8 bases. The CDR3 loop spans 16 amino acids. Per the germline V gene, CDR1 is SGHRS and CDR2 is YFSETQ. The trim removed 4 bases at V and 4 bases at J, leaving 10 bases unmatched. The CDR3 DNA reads TGCGCCAGCAGCCCCGGCCCGACTAGCGTTTACAATGAGCAGTTCTTC. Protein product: CASSPGPTSVYNEQFF.

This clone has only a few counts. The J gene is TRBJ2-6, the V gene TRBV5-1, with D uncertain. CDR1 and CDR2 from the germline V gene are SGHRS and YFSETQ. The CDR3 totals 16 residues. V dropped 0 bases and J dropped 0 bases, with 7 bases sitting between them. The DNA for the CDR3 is TGCGCCAGCAGCTTGGAGCCGGGCTCTGGGGCCAACGTCCTGACTTTC. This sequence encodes CASSLEPGSGANVLTF. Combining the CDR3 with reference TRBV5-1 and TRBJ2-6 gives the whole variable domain KAGVTQTPRYLIKTRGQQVTLSCSPISGHRSVSWYQQTPGQGLQFLFEYFSETQRNKGNFPGRFSGRQFSNSRSEMNVSTLELGDSALYLCASSLEPGSGANVLTFGAGSRLTVL.

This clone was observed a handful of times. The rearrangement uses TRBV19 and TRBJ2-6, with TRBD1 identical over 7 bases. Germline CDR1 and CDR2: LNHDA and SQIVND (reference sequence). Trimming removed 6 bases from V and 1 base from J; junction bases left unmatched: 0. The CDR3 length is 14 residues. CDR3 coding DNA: TGTGCCAGTAGGGACAGGTCTGGGGCCAACGTCCTGACTTTC. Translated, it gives CASRDRSGANVLTF.

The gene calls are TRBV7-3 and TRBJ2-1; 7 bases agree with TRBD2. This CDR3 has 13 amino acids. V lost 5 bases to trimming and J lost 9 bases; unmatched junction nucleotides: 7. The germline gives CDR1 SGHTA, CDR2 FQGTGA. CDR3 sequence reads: CASSQLASGEQFF. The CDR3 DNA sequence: TGTGCCAGCAGCCAACTAGCGTCGGGTGAGCAGTTCTTC.

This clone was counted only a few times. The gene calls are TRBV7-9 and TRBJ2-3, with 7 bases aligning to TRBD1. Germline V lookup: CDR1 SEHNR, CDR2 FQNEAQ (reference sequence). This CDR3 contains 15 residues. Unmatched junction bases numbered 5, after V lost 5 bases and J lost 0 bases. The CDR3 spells CASSPTGVSTDTQYF. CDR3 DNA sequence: TGTGCCAGCAGCCCTACAGGGGTTAGCACAGATACGCAGTATTTT. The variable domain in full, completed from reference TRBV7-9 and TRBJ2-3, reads DTGVSQNPRHKITKRGQNVTFRCDPISEHNRLYWYRQTLGQGPEFLTYFQNEAQLEKSRLLSDRFSAERPKGSFSTLEIQRTEQGDSAMYLCASSPTGVSTDTQYFGPGTRLTVL.

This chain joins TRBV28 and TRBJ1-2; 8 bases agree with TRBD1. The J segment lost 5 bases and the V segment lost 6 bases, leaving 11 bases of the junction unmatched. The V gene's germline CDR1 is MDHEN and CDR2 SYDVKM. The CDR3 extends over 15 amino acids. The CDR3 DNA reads TGTGCCAGCAGCCGCTCCGAGACAGGGGATTATGGCTACACCTTC. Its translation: CASSRSETGDYGYTF.

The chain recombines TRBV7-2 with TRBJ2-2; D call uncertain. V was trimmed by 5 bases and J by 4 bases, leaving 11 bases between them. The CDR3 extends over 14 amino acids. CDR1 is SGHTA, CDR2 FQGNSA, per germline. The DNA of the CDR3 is TGTGCCAGCAGCCCCACCCCGTCCACCGGGGAGCTGTTTTTT. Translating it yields CASSPTPSTGELFF.

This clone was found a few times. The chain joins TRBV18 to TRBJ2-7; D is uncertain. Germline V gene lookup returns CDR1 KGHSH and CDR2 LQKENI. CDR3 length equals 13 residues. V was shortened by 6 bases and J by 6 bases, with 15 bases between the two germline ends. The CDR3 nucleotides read TGTGCCAGCTCCCCTGGTGCAGGCCGCGAGCAGTACGTC. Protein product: CASSPGAGREQYV.

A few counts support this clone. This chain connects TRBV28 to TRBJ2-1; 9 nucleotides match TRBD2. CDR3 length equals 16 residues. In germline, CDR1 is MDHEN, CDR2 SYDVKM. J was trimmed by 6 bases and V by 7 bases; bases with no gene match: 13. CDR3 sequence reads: CASTPWVGLALNEQFF. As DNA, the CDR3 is TGTGCCAGCACCCCCTGGGTGGGACTAGCCCTCAATGAGCAGTTCTTC.

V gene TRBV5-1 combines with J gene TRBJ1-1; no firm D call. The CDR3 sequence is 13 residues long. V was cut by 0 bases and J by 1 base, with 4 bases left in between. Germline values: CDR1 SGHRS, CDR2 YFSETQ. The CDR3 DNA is TGCGCCAGCAGCTTGGACTGGAACACTGAAGCTTTCTTT. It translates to CASSLDWNTEAFF. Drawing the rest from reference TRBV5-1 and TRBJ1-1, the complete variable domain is KAGVTQTPRYLIKTRGQQVTLSCSPISGHRSVSWYQQTPGQGLQFLFEYFSETQRNKGNFPGRFSGRQFSNSRSEMNVSTLELGDSALYLCASSLDWNTEAFFGQGTRLTVV.

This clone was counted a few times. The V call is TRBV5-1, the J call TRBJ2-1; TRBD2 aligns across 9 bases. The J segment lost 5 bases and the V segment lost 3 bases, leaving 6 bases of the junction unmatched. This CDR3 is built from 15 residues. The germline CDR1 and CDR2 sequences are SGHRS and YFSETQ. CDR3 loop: CASSSSGNPDNEQFF. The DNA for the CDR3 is TGCGCCAGCAGCTCTAGCGGGAACCCCGACAATGAGCAGTTCTTC.

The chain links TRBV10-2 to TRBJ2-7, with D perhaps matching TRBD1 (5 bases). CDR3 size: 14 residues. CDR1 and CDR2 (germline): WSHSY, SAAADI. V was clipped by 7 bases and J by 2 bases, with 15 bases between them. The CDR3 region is CASTWGPGPYEQYV. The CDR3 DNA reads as TGCGCCAGCACTTGGGGCCCCGGGCCCTACGAGCAGTACGTC.

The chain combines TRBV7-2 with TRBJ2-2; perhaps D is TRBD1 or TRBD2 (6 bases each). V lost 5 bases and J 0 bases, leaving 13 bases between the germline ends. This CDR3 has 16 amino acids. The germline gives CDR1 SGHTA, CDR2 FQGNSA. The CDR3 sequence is CASSPRGLTNTGELFF. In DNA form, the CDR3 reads TGTGCCAGCAGCCCCCGGGGGCTAACGAACACCGGGGAGCTGTTTTTT.

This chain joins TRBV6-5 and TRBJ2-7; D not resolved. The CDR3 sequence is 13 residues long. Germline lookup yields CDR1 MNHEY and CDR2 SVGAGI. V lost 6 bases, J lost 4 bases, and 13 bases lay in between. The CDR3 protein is CASSPITAYEQYF. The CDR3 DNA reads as TGTGCCAGCAGCCCTATTACTGCATACGAGCAGTACTTC.

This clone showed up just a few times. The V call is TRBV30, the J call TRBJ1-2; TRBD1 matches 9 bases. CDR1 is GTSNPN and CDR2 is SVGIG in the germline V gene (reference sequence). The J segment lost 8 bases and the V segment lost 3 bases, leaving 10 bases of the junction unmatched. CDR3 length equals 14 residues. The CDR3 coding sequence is TGTGCCTGGAGGGAACAGGGGGCCTCCTCCGGCTACACCTTC. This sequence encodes CAWREQGASSGYTF.

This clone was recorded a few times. The CDR3 here is CASSPNGAFEQFF. DNA for the CDR3: TGTGCCAGCAGCCCCAACGGGGCCTTCGAGCAGTTCTTC. This sequence joins TRBV7-9 and TRBJ2-1; the D call may be TRBD1 or TRBD2 (5 bases each). Trimming took 5 bases from V and 10 from J, leaving 15 bases between them. The CDR3 spans 13 residues. The germline V gene has CDR1 SEHNR and CDR2 FQNEAQ (reference sequence).

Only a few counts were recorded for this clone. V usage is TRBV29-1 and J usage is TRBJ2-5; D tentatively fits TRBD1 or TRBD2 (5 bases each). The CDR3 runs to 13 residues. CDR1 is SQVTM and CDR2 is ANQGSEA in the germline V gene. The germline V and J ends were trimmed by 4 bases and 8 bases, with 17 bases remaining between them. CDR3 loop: CSVVTGASETQYF. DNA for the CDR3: TGCAGCGTTGTCACCGGGGCCTCGGAAACCCAGTACTTC.